A single sample is the source of the 3 T cell receptor beta chains below, sequenced in a study of tumor-infiltrating lymphocytes in primary liver carcinoma. Taking roughly 20-32 mg of unsorted bulk tissue, the authors co-extracted RNA and DNA. Constant-region priming of 500 to 550 ng total RNA yielded TCR beta cDNA. Sequencing libraries for TCR beta derived from three nested multiplex PCR rounds that used slightly modified ARM-PCR. Use of TRBV1-TRBV30 forward primers with a C-beta reverse primer characterized the first two PCR rounds, which lasted about 9 cycles each. One entry per CDR3 protein, called by TCRdb with MiXCR from the multiplex PCR reads. Among tens of thousands of distinct CDR3 sequences listed, around 75% were seen once. Source material: liver tumor tissue from sampling region 4. Subset of the sample: tumor region T4, right-lateral pole. These receptors came from a woman aged 55-69 years with primary liver carcinoma and hepatitis B virus infection.

To note about this clonotype: One end of the junction fails to match germline, which may point to a read error. The J gene is TRBJ1-1, the V gene TRBV4-1, with a weak D call TRBD1 (5 bases). CDR3 length: 14 amino acids. CDR1 and CDR2 (germline): MGHRA, YSYEKL. The DNA for the CDR3 is TGCGCCTGCAGCCAAGATTCCCGGACATGGGGAGCTTTCTTT. Its translation is CACSQDSRTWGAFF.

A single count supports this clonotype. One end of the junction fails to match germline, which may point to a read error. The rearrangement joins TRBV4-1 to TRBJ2-2, with 7 bases lining up with TRBD2. The CDR3 totals 15 residues. The germline CDR1 and CDR2 sequences are MGHRA and YSYEKL. Here the CDR3 reads CGSSISGSNTGELFF. The CDR3 DNA is TGCGGCAGCAGCATTAGCGGGTCGAACACCGGGGAGCTGTTTTTT.

A note on this clonotype: No conserved phenylalanine or tryptophan is present at the end of the CDR3, so a read error is the likely explanation. This rearrangement joins TRBV18 to TRBJ2-7; D ambiguous. Between the trimmed V and J ends, which lost 5 bases and 0 bases, there was a span of 2 bases. The CDR3 is made up of 11 amino acids. Germline V gene sequence: CDR1 KGHSH, CDR2 LQKENI. CDR3 sequence: CASSSSYEQYI. The CDR3 region has the DNA TGTGCCAGCTCATCCTCCTACGAGCAGTACATC.